This T cell receptor (beta chain) was recorded in a study of blood T cell repertoires in COVID-19. Overall study context: Sites across the United States, Italy and Spain contributed samples from acute and convalescent COVID-19.

This table comes from immunoSEQ multiplex PCR, and its TCRdb copy is limited to in-frame clones, with some not included. The table has 180,000 or so clones, 80% to 90% seen once; the top ten hold roughly 7.8%. From germline, CDR1 is LNHDA and CDR2 SQIVND (reference sequence). Between the trimmed V and J ends, which lost 7 bases and 1 base, there was a span of 8 bases. This CDR3 is 13 amino acids long. The sequencing input was peripheral blood. The rearrangement uses TRBV19 and TRBJ1-5; a weak D match, TRBD1 (6 bases). This receptor was obtained from a man between 60 and 75 years old with acute or convalescent COVID-19. CDR3 residues: CASNDRSNQPQHF. The CDR3 DNA follows: TGTGCCAGTAACGACAGGAGCAATCAGCCCCAGCATTTT.